Each of the 3 T cell receptor beta chains below was sequenced from the same sample in a study of blood T cell repertoires in COVID-19. Clones were read by immunoSEQ multiplex PCR, and TCRdb kept only the in-frame ones, dropping some. The sample yields hundreds of thousands of clones, 75% to 90% seen once. The sequencing sample was made of peripheral blood. These receptors were taken from a woman in her 70s with COVID-19, enrolled during active disease.

V gene TRBV27 combines with J gene TRBJ1-2; 11 positions agree with TRBD1. The V and J ends lost 5 bases and 6 bases, in that order; junction bases with no gene match: 8. Germline V gene data show CDR1 as MNHEY and CDR2 as SMNVEV (reference sequence). The CDR3 length is 15 residues. CDR3 bases: TGTGCCAGCAGTACAGGACAGGGGGCTTGGGATGGCTACACCTTC. As protein: CASSTGQGAWDGYTF.

The chain carries TRBV12-3 or TRBV12-4 and TRBJ1-5, with D unclear. This CDR3 comprises 13 residues. The V end was cut by 7 bases, the J end by 4 bases, with 11 bases between. The CDR3 here is CASTPQANQPQHF. The CDR3 DNA is TGTGCCAGCACCCCCCAGGCAAATCAGCCCCAGCATTTT.

In DNA, the CDR3 is TGTGCCAGCAGTTCGGGACTAGCGCAGGGGACAGATACGCAGTATTTT. Its translation is CASSSGLAQGTDTQYF. This sequence joins TRBV6-2 or TRBV6-3 and TRBJ2-3, with TRBD2 matching 10 bases. Looked up from germline, CDR1 is MNHEY and CDR2 is SVGEGT. V dropped 4 bases and J dropped 3; count of bases not matched to a gene: 7. The CDR3 has 16 residues.